This T cell receptor (beta chain) comes out of a study of blood T cell repertoires in COVID-19. This clone was seen only a few times. This sample includes further DNA sequences coding for the same CDR3. Assay: immunoSEQ multiplex PCR; the TCRdb copy retains only in-frame clones and omits some. In the table there are roughly 200,000 clones, nearly 90% of which are singletons. This CDR3 is 15 amino acids long. The ends were cut back, 6 bases at V and 0 bases at J, with 13 bases in the middle. Germline V gene data show CDR1 as ENHRY and CDR2 as SYGVKD. The sequence came from a man aged 45-65 years with acute or convalescent COVID-19. The rearrangement joins TRBV10-3 to TRBJ2-3; D perhaps matches TRBD2 (5 bases). The sequencing sample was made of peripheral blood. CDR3 residues: CAIRGGQTSTDTQYF. As DNA, the CDR3 is TGTGCCATCAGAGGCGGGCAAACTAGCACAGATACGCAGTATTTT.